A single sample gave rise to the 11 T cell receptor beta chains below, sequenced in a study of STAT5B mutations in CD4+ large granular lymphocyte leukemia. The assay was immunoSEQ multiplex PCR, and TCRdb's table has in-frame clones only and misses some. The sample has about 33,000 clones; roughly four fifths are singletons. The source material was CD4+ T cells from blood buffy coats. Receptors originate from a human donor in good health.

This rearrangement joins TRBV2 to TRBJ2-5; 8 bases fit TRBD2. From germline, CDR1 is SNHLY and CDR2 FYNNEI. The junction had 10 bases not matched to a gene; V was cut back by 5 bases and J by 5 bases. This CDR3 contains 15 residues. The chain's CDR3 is CASSNSGVRGETQYF. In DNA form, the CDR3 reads TGTGCCAGCAGTAATAGCGGGGTCCGGGGGGAGACCCAGTACTTC.

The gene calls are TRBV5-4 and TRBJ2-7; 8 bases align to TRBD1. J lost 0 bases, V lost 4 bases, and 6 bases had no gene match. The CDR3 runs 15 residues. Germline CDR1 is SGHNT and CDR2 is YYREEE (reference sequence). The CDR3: CASSPTGADSYEQYF. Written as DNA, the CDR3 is TGTGCCAGCAGCCCGACAGGGGCCGACTCCTACGAGCAGTACTTC.

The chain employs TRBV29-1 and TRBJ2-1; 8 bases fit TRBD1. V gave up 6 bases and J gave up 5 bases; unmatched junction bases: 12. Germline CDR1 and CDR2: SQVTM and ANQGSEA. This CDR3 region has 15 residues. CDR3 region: CSVWAGGQVDNEQFF. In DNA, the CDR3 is TGCAGCGTGTGGGCTGGGGGACAGGTAGACAATGAGCAGTTCTTC.

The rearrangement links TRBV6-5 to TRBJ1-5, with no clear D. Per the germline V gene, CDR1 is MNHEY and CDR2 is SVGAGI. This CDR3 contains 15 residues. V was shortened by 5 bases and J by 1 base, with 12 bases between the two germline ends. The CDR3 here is CASSQEIGSNQPQHF. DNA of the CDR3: TGTGCCAGCAGTCAAGAAATTGGGAGCAATCAGCCCCAGCATTTT.

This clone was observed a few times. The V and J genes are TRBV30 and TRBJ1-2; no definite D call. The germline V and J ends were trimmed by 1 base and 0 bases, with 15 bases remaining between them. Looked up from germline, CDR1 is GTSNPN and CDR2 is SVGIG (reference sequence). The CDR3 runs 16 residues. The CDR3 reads CAWSDPWEYTNYGYTF. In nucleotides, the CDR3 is TGTGCCTGGAGTGACCCCTGGGAGTATACTAACTATGGCTACACCTTC.

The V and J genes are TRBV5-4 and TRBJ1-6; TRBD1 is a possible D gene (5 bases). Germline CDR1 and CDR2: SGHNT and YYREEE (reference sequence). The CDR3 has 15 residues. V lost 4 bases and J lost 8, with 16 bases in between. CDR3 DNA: TGTGCCAGCAGCAAAGGGGCCGACAGAGATTCACCCCTCCACTTT. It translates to CASSKGADRDSPLHF.

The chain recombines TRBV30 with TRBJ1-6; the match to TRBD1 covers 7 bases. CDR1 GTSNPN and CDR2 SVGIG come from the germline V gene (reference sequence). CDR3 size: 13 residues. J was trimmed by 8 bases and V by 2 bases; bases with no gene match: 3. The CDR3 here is CAWSSDRDSPLHF. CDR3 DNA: TGTGCCTGGAGTAGCGACAGGGATTCACCCCTCCACTTT.

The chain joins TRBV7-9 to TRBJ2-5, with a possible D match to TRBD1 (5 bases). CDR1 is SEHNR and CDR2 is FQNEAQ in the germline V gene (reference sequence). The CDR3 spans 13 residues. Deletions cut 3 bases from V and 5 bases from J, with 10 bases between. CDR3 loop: CASSLQGIETQYF. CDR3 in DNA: TGTGCCAGCAGCTTGCAGGGTATTGAGACCCAGTACTTC.

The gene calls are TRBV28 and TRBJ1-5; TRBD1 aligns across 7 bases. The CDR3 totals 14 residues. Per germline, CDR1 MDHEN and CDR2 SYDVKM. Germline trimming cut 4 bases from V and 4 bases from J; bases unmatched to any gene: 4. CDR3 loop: CASSSGQLNQPQHF. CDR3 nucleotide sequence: TGTGCCAGCAGTTCGGGACAGCTAAATCAGCCCCAGCATTTT.

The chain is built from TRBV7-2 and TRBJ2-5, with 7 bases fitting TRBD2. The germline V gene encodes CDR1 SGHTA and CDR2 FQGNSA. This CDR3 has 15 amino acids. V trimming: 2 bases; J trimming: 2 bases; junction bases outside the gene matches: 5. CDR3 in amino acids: CASSLTGGHQETQYF. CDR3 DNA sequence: TGTGCCAGCAGCTTAACGGGAGGACATCAAGAGACCCAGTACTTC.

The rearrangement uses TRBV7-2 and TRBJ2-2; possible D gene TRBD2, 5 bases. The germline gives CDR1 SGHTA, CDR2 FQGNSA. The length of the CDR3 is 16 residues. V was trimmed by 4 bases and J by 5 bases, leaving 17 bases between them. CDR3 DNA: TGTGCCAGCAGCTCCGCTCGGGGTAGTTGGACCGGGGAGCTGTTTTTT. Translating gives CASSSARGSWTGELFF.